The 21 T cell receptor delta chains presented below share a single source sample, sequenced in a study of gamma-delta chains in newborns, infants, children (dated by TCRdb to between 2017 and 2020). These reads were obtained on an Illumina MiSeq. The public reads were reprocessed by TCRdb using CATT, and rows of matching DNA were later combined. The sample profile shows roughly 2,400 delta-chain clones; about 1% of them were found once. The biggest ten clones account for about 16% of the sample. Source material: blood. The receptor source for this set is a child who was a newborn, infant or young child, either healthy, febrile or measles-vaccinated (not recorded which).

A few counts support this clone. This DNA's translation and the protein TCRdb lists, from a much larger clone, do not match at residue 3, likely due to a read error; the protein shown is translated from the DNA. CDR3 DNA sequence: TGTGCCCGTGACACCGGGGACTATCACTCCTGGGACACCCGACAGATGTTTTTC. This codes for CARDTGDYHSWDTRQMFF. J is TRDJ3 and V is TRDV2; possibly TRDD3 for D (5 bases). The CDR3 covers 18 residues. From germline, CDR1 is GEAIGNYY and CDR2 EKD.

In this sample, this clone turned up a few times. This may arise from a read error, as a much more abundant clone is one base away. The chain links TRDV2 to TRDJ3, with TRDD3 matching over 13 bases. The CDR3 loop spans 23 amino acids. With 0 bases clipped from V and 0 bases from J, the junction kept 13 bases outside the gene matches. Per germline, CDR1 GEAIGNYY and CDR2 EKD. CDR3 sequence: CACDTVGLGDTPSRSWDTRQMFF. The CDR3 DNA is TGTGCCTGTGACACCGTTGGACTGGGGGATACGCCTTCGCGCTCCTGGGACACCCGACAGATGTTTTTC.

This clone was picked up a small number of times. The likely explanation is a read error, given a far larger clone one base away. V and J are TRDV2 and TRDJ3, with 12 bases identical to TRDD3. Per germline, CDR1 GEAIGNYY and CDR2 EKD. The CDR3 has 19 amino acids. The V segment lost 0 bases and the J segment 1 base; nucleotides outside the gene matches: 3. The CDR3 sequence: CACDTALGDTSWDTRQMFF. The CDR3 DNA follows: TGTGCCTGTGACACCGCACTGGGGGATACATCCTGGGACACCCGACAGATGTTTTTC.

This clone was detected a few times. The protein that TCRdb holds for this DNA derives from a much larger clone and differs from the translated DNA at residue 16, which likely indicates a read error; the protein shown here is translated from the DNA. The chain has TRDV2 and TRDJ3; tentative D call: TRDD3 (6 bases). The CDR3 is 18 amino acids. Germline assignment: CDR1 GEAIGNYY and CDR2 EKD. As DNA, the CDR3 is TGTGCCTGTGACACCGTCGGGGGGAGCTCCTGGGACACCCGACAGACGTTTTTC. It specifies CACDTVGGSSWDTRQTFF.

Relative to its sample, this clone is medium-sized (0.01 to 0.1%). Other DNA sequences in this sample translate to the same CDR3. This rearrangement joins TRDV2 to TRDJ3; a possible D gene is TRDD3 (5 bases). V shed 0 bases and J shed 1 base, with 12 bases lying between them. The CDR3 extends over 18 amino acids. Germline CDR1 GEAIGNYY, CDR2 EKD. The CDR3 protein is CACDTGGATSWDTRQMFF. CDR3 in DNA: TGTGCCTGTGACACCGGTGGGGCCACTTCCTGGGACACCCGACAGATGTTTTTC.

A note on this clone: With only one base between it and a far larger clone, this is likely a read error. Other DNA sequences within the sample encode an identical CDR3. The CDR3 loop is CACDTYGGYTDKLIF. CDR3 DNA: TGTGCCTGTGACACCTACGGGGGATACACCGATAAGCTCATCTTT. The rearrangement links TRDV2 to TRDJ1; 9 bases line up with TRDD3. Germline loops: CDR1 GEAIGNYY, CDR2 EKD. This CDR3 is built from 15 residues.

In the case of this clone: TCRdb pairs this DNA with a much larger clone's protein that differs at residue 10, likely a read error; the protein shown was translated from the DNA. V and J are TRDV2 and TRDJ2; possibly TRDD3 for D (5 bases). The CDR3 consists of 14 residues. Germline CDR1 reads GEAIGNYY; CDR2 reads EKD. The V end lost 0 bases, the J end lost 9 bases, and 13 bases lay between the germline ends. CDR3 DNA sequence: TGTGCCTGTGACACCGTCGGGATTACAACACAACTCTTCTTT. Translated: CACDTVGITTQLFF.

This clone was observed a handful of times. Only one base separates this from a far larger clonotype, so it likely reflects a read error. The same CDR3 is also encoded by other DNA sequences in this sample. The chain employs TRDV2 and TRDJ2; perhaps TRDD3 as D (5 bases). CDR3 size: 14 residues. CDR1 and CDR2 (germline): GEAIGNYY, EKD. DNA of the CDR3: TGTGCCTGCGACACCGTCGGGATTACAGCACAACTCTTCTTT. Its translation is CACDTVGITAQLFF.

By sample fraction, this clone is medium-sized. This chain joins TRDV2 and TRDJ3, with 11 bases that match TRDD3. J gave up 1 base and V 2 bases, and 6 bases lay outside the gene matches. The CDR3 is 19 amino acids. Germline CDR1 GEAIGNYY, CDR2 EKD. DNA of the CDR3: TGTGCCTGTGACAAAGTACTGGGGGATAGATCCTGGGACACCCGACAGATGTTTTTC. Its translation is CACDKVLGDRSWDTRQMFF.

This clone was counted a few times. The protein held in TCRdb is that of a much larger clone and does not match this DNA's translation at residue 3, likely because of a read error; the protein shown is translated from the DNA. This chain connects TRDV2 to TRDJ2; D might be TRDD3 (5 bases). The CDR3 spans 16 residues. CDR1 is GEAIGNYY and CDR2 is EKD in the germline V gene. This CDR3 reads CARDTRGPALTAQLFF. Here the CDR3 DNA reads TGTGCCCGTGACACTCGGGGGCCAGCTTTGACAGCACAACTCTTCTTT.

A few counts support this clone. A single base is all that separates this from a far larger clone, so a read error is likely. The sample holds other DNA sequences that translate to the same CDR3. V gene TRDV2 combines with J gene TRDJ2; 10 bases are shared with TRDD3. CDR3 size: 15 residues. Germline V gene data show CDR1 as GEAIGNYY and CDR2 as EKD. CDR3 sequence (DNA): TGTGCTTGTGACACCCTGGGGGATATGACAGCACAACTCTTCTTT. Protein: CACDTLGDMTAQLFF.

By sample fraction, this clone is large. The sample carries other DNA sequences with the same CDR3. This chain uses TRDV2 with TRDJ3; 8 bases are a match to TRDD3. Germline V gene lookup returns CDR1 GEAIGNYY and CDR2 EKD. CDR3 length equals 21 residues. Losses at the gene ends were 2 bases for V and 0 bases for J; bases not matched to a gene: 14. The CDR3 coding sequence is TGTGCCTGTGACAAAATACTGGGGGCCTCATCCAGCTCCTGGGACACCCGACAGATGTTTTTC. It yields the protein CACDKILGASSSSWDTRQMFF.

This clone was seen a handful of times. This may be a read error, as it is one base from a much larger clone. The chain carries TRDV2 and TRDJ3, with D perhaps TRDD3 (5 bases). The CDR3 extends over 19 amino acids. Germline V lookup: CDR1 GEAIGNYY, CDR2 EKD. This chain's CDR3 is CACGTAGDPSSWDTRQMFF. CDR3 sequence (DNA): TGTGCCTGTGGCACCGCAGGGGACCCGAGCTCCTGGGACACCCGACAGATGTTTTTC.

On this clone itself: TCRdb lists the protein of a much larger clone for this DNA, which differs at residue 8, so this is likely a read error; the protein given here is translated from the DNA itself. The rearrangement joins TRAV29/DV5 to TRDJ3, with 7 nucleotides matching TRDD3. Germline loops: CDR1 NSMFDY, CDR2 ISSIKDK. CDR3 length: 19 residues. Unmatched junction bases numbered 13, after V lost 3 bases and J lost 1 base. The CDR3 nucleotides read TGTGCAGCAACCATCTGGGGGGTTCCTTTTTCCTGGGACACCCGACAGATGTTTTTC. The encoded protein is CAATIWGVPFSWDTRQMFF.

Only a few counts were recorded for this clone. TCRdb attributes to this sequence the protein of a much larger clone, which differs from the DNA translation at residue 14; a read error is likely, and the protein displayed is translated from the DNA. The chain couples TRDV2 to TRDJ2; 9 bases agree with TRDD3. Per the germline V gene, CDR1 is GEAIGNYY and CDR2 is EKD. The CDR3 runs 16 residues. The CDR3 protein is CACDTAGIRATAQRFF. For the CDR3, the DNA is TGTGCCTGTGACACAGCGGGGATACGTGCGACAGCACAACGCTTCTTT.

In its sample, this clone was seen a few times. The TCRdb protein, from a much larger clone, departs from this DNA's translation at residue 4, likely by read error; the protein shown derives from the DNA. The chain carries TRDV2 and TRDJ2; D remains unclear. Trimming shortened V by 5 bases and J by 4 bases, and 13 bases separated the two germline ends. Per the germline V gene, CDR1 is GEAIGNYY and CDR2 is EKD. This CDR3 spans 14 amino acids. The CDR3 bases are TGTGCCTGTGGCACAGGGTTAGCGACAGCACAACTCTTCTTT. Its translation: CACGTGLATAQLFF.

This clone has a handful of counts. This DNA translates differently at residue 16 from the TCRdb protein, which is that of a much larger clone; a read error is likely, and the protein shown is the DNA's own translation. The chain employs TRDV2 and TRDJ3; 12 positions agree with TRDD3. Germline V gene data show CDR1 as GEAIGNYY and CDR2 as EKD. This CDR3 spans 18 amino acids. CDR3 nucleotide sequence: TGTGCCTGTGACAAAAGTACTGGGGGATACTGGGACACCCGACAGACGTTTTTC. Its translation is CACDKSTGGYWDTRQTFF.

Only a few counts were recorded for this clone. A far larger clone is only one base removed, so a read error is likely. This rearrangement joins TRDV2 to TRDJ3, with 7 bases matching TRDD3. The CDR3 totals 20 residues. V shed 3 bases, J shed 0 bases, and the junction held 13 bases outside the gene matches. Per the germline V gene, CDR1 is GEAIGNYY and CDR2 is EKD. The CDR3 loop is CACDALIVGDSSWDTRQMFF. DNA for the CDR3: TGTGCCTGTGACGCCCTAATCGTGGGGGACAGCTCCTGGGACACCCGACAGATGTTTTTC.

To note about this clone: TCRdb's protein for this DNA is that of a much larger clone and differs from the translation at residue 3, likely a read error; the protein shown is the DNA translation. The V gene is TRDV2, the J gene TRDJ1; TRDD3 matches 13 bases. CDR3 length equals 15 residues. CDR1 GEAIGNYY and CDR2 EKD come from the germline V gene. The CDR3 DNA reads TGTGCCTATGACACCATACTGGGGGATACGCGGAAACTCATCTTT. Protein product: CAYDTILGDTRKLIF.

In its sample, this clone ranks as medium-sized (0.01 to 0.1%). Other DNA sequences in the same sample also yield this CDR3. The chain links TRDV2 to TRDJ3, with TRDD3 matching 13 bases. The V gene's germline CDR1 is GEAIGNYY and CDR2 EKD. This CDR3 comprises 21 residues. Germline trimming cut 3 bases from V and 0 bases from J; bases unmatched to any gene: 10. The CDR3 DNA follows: TGTGCCTGTGACCCCGTACTGGGGGATACGCGAAGCTCCTGGGACACCCGACAGATGTTTTTC. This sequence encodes CACDPVLGDTRSSWDTRQMFF.

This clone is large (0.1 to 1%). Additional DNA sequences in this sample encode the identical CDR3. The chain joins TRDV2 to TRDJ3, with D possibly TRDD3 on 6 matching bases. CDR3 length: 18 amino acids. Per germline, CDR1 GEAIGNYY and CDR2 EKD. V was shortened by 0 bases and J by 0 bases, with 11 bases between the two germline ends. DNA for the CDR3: TGTGCCTGTGACACCGTCGGGGGGAGCTCCTGGGACACCCGACAGATGTTTTTC. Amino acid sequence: CACDTVGGSSWDTRQMFF.